This is a list of T cell receptor beta chains from one sample in a study of regulatory T cells in long-lasting Graves disease. One entry per CDR3 protein, called by TCRdb with MiXCR from the multiplex PCR reads. The sample holds 350,000 to 450,000 distinct CDR3 sequences, approximately 16% seen once. The sample also formed part of further work on T cells in Graves' hyperthyroidism and ophthalmopathy.

This material consisted of peripheral blood mononuclear cells (PBMCs), taken at new diagnosis, from a patient treated with antithyroid drugs. The source is a man between 35 and 55 years old with Graves disease. Each CDR3 is given with its conserved first and last residue. The D gene is left open where the match is weak. A clone size is listed for some rows: how often the clone was seen (once, few, many), or a class if it is expanded.

D gene,clone size,V gene,J gene,CDR3 DNA,CDR3 protein
.,.,TRBV18,TRBJ1-6,TGTGCCAGCTCACCGGACAGCCACTCACCCCTCCACTTT,CASSPDSHSPLHF
.,.,TRBV5-1,TRBJ1-6,TGCGCCAGCAGCCCGTGGGGGATTAGCCTTAATTCACCCCTCCACTTT,CASSPWGISLNSPLHF
.,few,TRBV5-1,TRBJ2-5,TGCGCCAGCTCGGTTTGGAGGACCACAGAGACCCAGTACTTC,CASSVWRTTETQYF
.,many,TRBV20-1,TRBJ1-1,TGCAGTGCTAGGAAAGGGCAGGGGAGGAACACTGAAGCTTTCTTT,CSARKGQGRNTEAFF
.,.,TRBV18,TRBJ1-1,TGTGCCAGCTCACCCCGGCAGGGTTGGGGGTACACTGAAGCTTTCTTT,CASSPRQGWGYTEAFF
.,many,TRBV7-2,TRBJ2-7,TGTGCCAGCAGCTTAGCGGTTTACACGGAGCAGTACTTC,CASSLAVYTEQYF
.,.,TRBV4-1,TRBJ2-1,TGCGCCAGCAGCGAGGACACCCACCTGGAGAACAATGAGCAGTTCTTC,CASSEDTHLENNEQFF
.,.,TRBV5-4,TRBJ1-2,TGTGCCAGCAGCCCCACAGGAGCAGTATGGAATGGCTACACCTTC,CASSPTGAVWNGYTF
.,many,TRBV18,TRBJ2-7,TGTGCCAGCTCACCAAGAGTAGGGCAGACCTACGAGCAGTACTTC,CASSPRVGQTYEQYF
.,few,TRBV24-1,TRBJ1-2,TGTGCCACCAGTGGCGGATCGGGCGGCTATGGCTACACCTTC,CATSGGSGGYGYTF
.,few,TRBV29-1,TRBJ1-1,TGCAGCGTTGAGGACGTTGGTGGATTAGAAGCTTTCTTT,CSVEDVGGLEAFF
.,many,TRBV2,TRBJ1-1,TGTGCCAGCCGTTTCCGGACTGAAGCTTTCTTT,CASRFRTEAFF
.,many,TRBV20-1,TRBJ2-7,TGCAGTTATGGCCAGGGGGGCCACGAGCAGTACTTC,CSYGQGGHEQYF
.,many,TRBV10-3,TRBJ1-5,TGTGCCATCAGTGAGTCCATCCTGGGGAGGCCTGTGAACAATCAGCCCCAGCATTTT,CAISESILGRPVNNQPQHF
.,many,TRBV27,TRBJ2-5,TGTGCCAGCAGTTACCCATTATTTCGCGACAGGGAGGGGGAGACCCAGTACTTC,CASSYPLFRDREGETQYF
.,.,TRBV24-1,TRBJ2-3,TGTGCCACCAGTCGGCAGAGCACAGATACGCAGTATTTT,CATSRQSTDTQYF
.,many,TRBV2,TRBJ1-2,TGTGCCAGCAGCCCGAGGGAATTGGGGTACACCTTC,CASSPRELGYTF
.,many,TRBV5-1,TRBJ2-1,TGCGCCAGCAGCCCCCCGGGACACTCCTACAATGAGCAGTTCTTC,CASSPPGHSYNEQFF
.,once,TRBV19,TRBJ2-7,TGTGCCAGTAGTATAACCCCGGGCAACTACGAGCAGTACTTC,CASSITPGNYEQYF
.,many,TRBV27,TRBJ2-4,TGTGCCAGCAGTTTGAGGGTCAAGGGAAACATTCAGTACTTC,CASSLRVKGNIQYF
.,.,TRBV3-1,TRBJ1-5,TGTGCCAGCAGCCAAAAGACAGAGATGCCCCAGCATTTT,CASSQKTEMPQHF
TRBD1,few,TRBV28,TRBJ1-1,TGTGCCAGCAGTGCCCCGGGACAGGGTTGGGTCACTGAAGCTTTCTTT,CASSAPGQGWVTEAFF
.,many,TRBV12-3/TRBV12-4,TRBJ2-3,TGTGCCAGCAGCATCCGCGGGGTGGGCACAGATACGCAGTATTTT,CASSIRGVGTDTQYF
TRBD1,few,TRBV7-3,TRBJ1-2,TGTGCCAGCAGCTTACAGACAGGGGGTTTTGTCTATGGCTACACCTTC,CASSLQTGGFVYGYTF
.,many,TRBV30,TRBJ2-1,TGTGCCTGGAGCGTCCTTGGAGGCAATGAGCAGTTCTTC,CAWSVLGGNEQFF
.,few,TRBV14,TRBJ2-5,TGTGCCAGCAGCAGCACAGGGACGGAGACCCAGTACTTC,CASSSTGTETQYF
.,few,TRBV5-1,TRBJ1-3,TGCGCCAGCAGCTTTAACCAGGGAAACACCATATATTTT,CASSFNQGNTIYF
TRBD2,few,TRBV6-4,TRBJ2-1,TGTGCCAGCAGTTTTGCTGGCGGGGGGGCGGGAGAGCAGTTCTTC,CASSFAGGGAGEQFF
.,.,TRBV5-1,TRBJ1-6,TGCGCCAGCAGCTTGGACAGCCAAAGAAATTCACCCCTCCACTTT,CASSLDSQRNSPLHF
.,many,TRBV9,TRBJ2-3,TGTGCCAGCAGCGTAGATGGGAGGTCCACAGATACGCAGTATTTT,CASSVDGRSTDTQYF
TRBD2,.,TRBV2,TRBJ2-2,TGTGCCAGCAGTACGACTAGCGGGGCCACCGGGGAGCTGTTTTTT,CASSTTSGATGELFF
TRBD2,many,TRBV28,TRBJ2-7,TGTGCCAGCAGTTCCCCAGGGAGGGCCGAGCAGTACTTC,CASSSPGRAEQYF
.,many,TRBV30,TRBJ2-1,TGTGCCTGGACCGACGGCCGTTCCCGGCAGTTCTTC,CAWTDGRSRQFF
TRBD2,many,TRBV2,TRBJ2-3,TGTGCCAGCAGCCGCAGCGGGGGCCCACTCAGGGATACGCAGTATTTT,CASSRSGGPLRDTQYF
.,.,TRBV10-3,TRBJ1-2,TGTGCCATCAGCCCGGACAGAGCCTTTAACTATGGCTACACCTTC,CAISPDRAFNYGYTF
.,many,TRBV6-1,TRBJ1-1,TGTGCCACCACACAGGGTGGGACTGAAGCTTTCTTT,CATTQGGTEAFF
TRBD1,few,TRBV7-2,TRBJ1-5,TGTGCCAGCAGCCCCCTAGGACAGGGGATGCAGCCCCAGCATTTT,CASSPLGQGMQPQHF